This TCR beta chain was captured in a study of blood T cell repertoires in COVID-19. Germline CDR1 is LNHDA and CDR2 is SQIVND (reference sequence). With 5 bases removed from V and 4 bases from J, the gap between germline ends came to 15 bases. CDR3 length equals 14 residues. In the authors' workflow: Estimation of nucleated cell counts was performed using reference gene primer amplification. Profiled with immunoSEQ multiplex PCR; TCRdb holds only in-frame clones, not every one. V and J calls and clone size are as listed in that table; D and trimming were resolved from the DNA. The sample gives 150,000 to 200,000 clones, 80% to 85% of which show up once; roughly 2.8% is in the top ten.

Sample: peripheral blood. The chain uses TRBV19 and TRBJ2-7; possible D gene TRBD2, 6 bases. This clonotype originated in a woman aged 55-69 years with acute or convalescent COVID-19. CDR3 coding DNA: TGTGCCAGTAGTCTCTCCGGGAGCGGGTACGAGCAGTACTTC. Translating it yields CASSLSGSGYEQYF.